The present TCR beta chain was sequenced within a study of shared clonotypes between healthy human individuals. Findings and caveats of the study: The sampled material consisted only of blood, and tissue repertoires are likely to differ. Genetic and exposure-history diversity was limited by the few donors. Expectations were that clonotype sharing among donors would be affected by sequencing depth.

About this clone itself: Its antigen is not known.

CDR3 size: 16 residues. The V gene lost 0 bases and the J gene lost 5 bases, with 16 bases spanning the gap. CDR1 MNHNY and CDR2 SVGAGI come from the germline V gene (reference sequence). The method was immunoSEQ multiplex PCR; TCRdb's version includes in-frame clones alone and lacks a portion of them. The sample holds 650,000 to 800,000 clones, 72% seen once. The sequence derives from a woman in her thirties in good health. This chain links TRBV6-6 with TRBJ1-1; unclear D gene. The sequencing input was memory CD4+ T cells sorted from blood. The subset is: CD45RA-negative fraction. The DNA of the CDR3 is TGTGCCAGCAGTTACTCGATTACCCTCGGTGAGACTGAAGCTTTCTTT. Its protein is CASSYSITLGETEAFF.